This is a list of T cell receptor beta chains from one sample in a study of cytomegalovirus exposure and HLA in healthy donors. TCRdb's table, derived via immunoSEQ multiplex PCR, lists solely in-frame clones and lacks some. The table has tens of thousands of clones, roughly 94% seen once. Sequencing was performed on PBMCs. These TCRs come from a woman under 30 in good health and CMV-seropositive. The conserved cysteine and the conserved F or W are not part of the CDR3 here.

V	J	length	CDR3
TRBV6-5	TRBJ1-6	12	ASSSGQGNSPLH
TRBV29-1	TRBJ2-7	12	SVLVSTPSYEQY
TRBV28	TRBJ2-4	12	ASSAQGRANIQY
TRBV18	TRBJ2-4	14	ASSPPRSIAGNIQY
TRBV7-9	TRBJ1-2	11	ASSLAPFFGYT
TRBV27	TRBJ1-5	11	ASRPRAGQPQH
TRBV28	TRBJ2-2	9	ASSPRGELF
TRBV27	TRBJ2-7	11	ASSEGQSYEQY
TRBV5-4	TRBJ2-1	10	ASRTAGLGEF
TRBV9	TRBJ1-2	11	ASSVDDRAGYT
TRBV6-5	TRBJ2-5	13	ASTPYGGQQETQY
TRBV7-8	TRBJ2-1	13	ASSRWEASYNEQF
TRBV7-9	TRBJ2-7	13	ASSPWTSGDYEQY
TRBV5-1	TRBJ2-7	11	ASCDEVKYEQY
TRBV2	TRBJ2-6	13	ASSDRFGGANVLT
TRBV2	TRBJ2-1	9	ASPTVNEQF
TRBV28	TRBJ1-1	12	ASTFLEMNTEAF
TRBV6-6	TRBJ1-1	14	ASSLGVGRWVTEAF
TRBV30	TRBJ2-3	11	AWSRRSADTQY
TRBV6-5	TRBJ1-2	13	ASTDRSESGYGYT
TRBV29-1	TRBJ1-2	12	SVDTRGQNYGYT
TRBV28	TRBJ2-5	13	ASSSAGGYQETQY
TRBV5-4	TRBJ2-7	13	ASSLLAGGIYEQY
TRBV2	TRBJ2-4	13	ASSEGTGTKNIQY
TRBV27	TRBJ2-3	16	ASSSGQLGVGFTDTQY
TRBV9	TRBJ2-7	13	ASSAGLDSSYEQY
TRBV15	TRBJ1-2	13	ATSRDQRQPYGYT
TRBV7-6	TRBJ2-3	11	ASSPAGADTQY
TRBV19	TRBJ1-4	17	ASRFRDNRRLMTYEKLF
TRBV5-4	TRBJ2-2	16	ASSHALGTSSGTGELF
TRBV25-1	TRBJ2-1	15	ASSPKASRNHYNEQF
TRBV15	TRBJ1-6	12	ATSRTVNNSPLH
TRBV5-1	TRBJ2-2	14	ASSDTGQGRTGELF
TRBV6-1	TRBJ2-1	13	ASSELAGEDNEQF
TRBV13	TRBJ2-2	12	ASHQGANTGELF
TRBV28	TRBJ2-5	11	ASSFGGWKTQY
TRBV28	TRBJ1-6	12	ASRAGADNSPLH
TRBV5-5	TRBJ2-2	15	ASSSGLAGVGTGELF
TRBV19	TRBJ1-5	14	ASHVEGGYSNQPQH
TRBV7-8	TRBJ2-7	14	ASSYIWLAGPYEQY
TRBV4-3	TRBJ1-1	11	ASSQDLGGEAF
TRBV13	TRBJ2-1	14	ASSLGAGGSYNEQF
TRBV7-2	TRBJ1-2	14	ASSLSSQGSWAGYT
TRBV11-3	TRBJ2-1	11	ASSASRDNEQF
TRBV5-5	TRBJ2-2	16	ASSHPTTTGGRTGELF
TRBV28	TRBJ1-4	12	ASGTGVSNEKLF
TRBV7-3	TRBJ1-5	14	ASSLQGGGYNQPQH
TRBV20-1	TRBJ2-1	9	SASALDEQF
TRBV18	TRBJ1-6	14	ASSPPTAGVGSPLH
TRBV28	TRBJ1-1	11	ASGAVLDTEAF
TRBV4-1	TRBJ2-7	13	ASSQKQGPSYEQY
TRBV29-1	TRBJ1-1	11	SAGKQGNTEAF
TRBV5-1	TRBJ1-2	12	ASAPTPTNYGYT